This entry lists 28 T cell receptor beta chains sequenced from one sample in a study of T cell clonality in common variable immunodeficiency. Generated by immunoSEQ multiplex PCR, the TCRdb table keeps only in-frame clones and is missing some. This repertoire holds approximately 60,000 clones, and none appear only once. The material sequenced was peripheral blood mononuclear cells. All receptors derive from a person aged 18-70 years in good health.

This clone appeared many times. The read comes to an end 3 residues before the CDR3 does, leaving the germline J gene to fill in the end. The chain combines TRBV20-1 with TRBJ1-2; D is unresolved. The CDR3 is made up of 13 amino acids. Germline V gives CDR1 DFQATT, CDR2 SNEGSKA (reference sequence). Trimming pared 5 bases from V and 2 bases from J, leaving 12 bases between. Incomplete CDR3 DNA: TGCAGTGCTCTCCTACCCTACAACTATGGC. Translation gives CSALLPYNYG. The whole CDR3 protein reads CSALLPYNYGYTF.

This clone showed up just a few times. Sequencing ends 3 residues short of the CDR3 end; the germline J gene provides the rest. V gene TRBV7-3 combines with J gene TRBJ1-2; D unclear. The CDR3 sequence is 14 residues long. Germline V gene lookup returns CDR1 SGHTA and CDR2 FQGTGA. The CDR3 loop reads CASSFGLGTDTYTF. The DNA read from the CDR3 is TGTGCCAGCAGCTTTGGACTCGGCACAGATACC. The full variable domain, in which reference TRBV7-3 and TRBJ1-2 provide the parts outside the CDR3, is GAGVSQTPSNKVTEKGKYVELRCDPISGHTALYWYRQSLGQGPEFLIYFQGTGAADDSGLPNDRFFAVRPEGSVSTLKIQRTERGDSAVYLCASSFGLGTDTYTFGSGTRLTVV.

This clone was counted many times. The read ends 3 residues before the CDR3 terminus; that terminus is restored from the germline J gene. The rearrangement links TRBV5-6 to TRBJ2-7; TRBD2 matches at 10 bases. Germline V gives CDR1 SGHDT, CDR2 YYEEEE. V lost 1 base, J lost 5 bases, and 3 bases stayed unmatched. CDR3 length: 14 amino acids. The sequenced part of the CDR3 DNA is TGTGCCAGCAGCTTGACTAGCGGGACCAACGAG. Protein: CASSLTSGTNE. The whole CDR3 sequence is CASSLTSGTNEQYF.

In its sample, this clone was seen many times. From the germline J gene comes the end of the CDR3, since the read stops 3 residues before it. The chain carries TRBV19 and TRBJ1-2, with TRBD1 as a possible D gene (5 bases). This CDR3 is 14 amino acids long. Germline-derived CDR1 and CDR2 are LNHDA and SQIVND (reference sequence). The germline V and J ends were trimmed by 4 bases and 4 bases, with 13 bases remaining between them. The CDR3 region is CASSNPPGGYGYTF. The CDR3 DNA, read in part, is TGTGCCAGTAGTAACCCTCCGGGGGGCTATGGC.

This clone was observed many times. The CDR3 is cut off 3 residues early in the read; its end comes from the germline J gene. This chain connects TRBV20-1 to TRBJ2-2; D possibly corresponds to TRBD1 (6 bases). V was clipped by 2 bases and J by 7 bases, with 17 bases between them. Germline V CDR1 and CDR2: DFQATT, SNEGSKA (reference sequence). CDR3 length: 15 amino acids. The CDR3 spells CSARKGTRSGGELFF. Partial CDR3 DNA: TGCAGTGCTAGAAAGGGGACAAGGTCGGGCGGGGAG.

Note on this clone: From the germline J gene comes the end of the CDR3, since the read stops 3 residues before it. J is TRBJ2-3 and V is TRBV7-2, with D perhaps given as TRBD1 or TRBD2 (5 bases each). Per germline, CDR1 SGHTA and CDR2 FQGNSA. The length of the CDR3 is 15 residues. The CDR3 spells CASSLGLEGLKPQYF. CDR3 DNA (partial): TGTGCCAGCAGCTTAGGTTTAGAGGGGTTGAAGCCG.

This clone was seen a few times. The sequence runs out 3 residues before the end of the CDR3; the remainder is reconstructed from the germline J gene. The chain links TRBV7-6 to TRBJ2-7, with a weak D call TRBD2 (6 bases). Trimming removed 5 bases from V and 4 bases from J, with 18 bases in between. CDR1 SGHVS and CDR2 FNYEAQ come from the germline V gene. The CDR3 sequence is 15 residues long. The CDR3: CASSDRDSGGYEQYF. Partial CDR3 DNA: TGTGCCAGCAGCGACCGGGACTCCGGAGGGTACGAG.

This clone has more than one count but fewer than ten. It differs at one base from a far larger clone, so likely a read error. The DNA ends 3 residues before the CDR3 does, and the rest of the CDR3 is filled in from the germline J gene. The chain joins TRBV7-2 to TRBJ1-4; tentatively, D is TRBD1 (6 bases). Germline CDR1 SGHTA, CDR2 FQGNSA. The CDR3 covers 14 residues. The CDR3 sequence is CACRINRESGKLFF. The covered CDR3 bases are TGTGCCTGCAGGATAAACAGGGAATCGGGGAAA.

The sample holds many counts of this clone. The read terminates 3 residues ahead of where the CDR3 ends, so the germline J gene completes it. This rearrangement joins TRBV7-9 to TRBJ1-2; D remains unclear. Trimming removed 3 bases from V and 3 bases from J, with 5 bases in between. CDR3 length equals 12 residues. Germline CDR1 is SEHNR and CDR2 is FQNEAQ (reference sequence). Partial CDR3 DNA: TGTGCCAGCAGCTTTGCGGACTATGGC. Encoded protein: CASSFADYG. The complete CDR3 protein is CASSFADYGYTF.

This clone was found many times. Read sequence stops 3 residues before the CDR3 end, and the germline J gene provides the missing end. This sequence joins TRBV5-6 and TRBJ1-5, with D possibly matching TRBD1 (5 bases). Trimming shortened V by 5 bases and J by 8 bases, and 20 bases separated the two germline ends. There are 15 residues in the CDR3. CDR1 is SGHDT, CDR2 YYEEEE, per germline. The CDR3 loop reads CASSSSGQGIEPQHF. The part of the CDR3 DNA that was read is TGTGCCAGCAGTTCCAGCGGGCAGGGAATTGAGCCC.

This clone was detected a few times. The read stops 3 residues short of the end of the CDR3; the missing end is completed from the germline J gene. The rearrangement uses TRBV18 and TRBJ2-7; 9 positions agree with TRBD1. V was pared by 6 bases and J by 1 base, with 7 bases of the junction left unmatched. Germline assignment: CDR1 KGHSH and CDR2 LQKENI. The CDR3 has 15 amino acids. The CDR3 is CASSVGTGKSYEQYF. CDR3 DNA, as far as it was read: TGTGCCAGCTCGGTGGGGACAGGGAAATCCTACGAG.

This clone was counted ten times or more. The read gets to within 3 residues of the CDR3 end, and the germline J gene fills in the rest. The V gene is TRBV20-1, the J gene TRBJ1-6, with 9 nucleotides matching TRBD1. The V and J ends lost 5 bases and 10 bases, in that order; junction bases with no gene match: 9. The germline V gene has CDR1 DFQATT and CDR2 SNEGSKA (reference sequence). The CDR3 length is 14 residues. CDR3 protein: CSAGNRGRGSPLHF. Partial CDR3 DNA: TGCAGTGCTGGGAACAGGGGGCGCGGATCACCC.

Ten or more counts support this clone. The read terminates 3 residues ahead of where the CDR3 ends, so the germline J gene completes it. The chain is built from TRBV19 and TRBJ1-1; TRBD1 matches 8 bases. The ends lost 1 base at V and 5 bases at J; junction bases unmatched: 3. This CDR3 region has 14 residues. Germline CDR1 LNHDA, CDR2 SQIVND (reference sequence). This CDR3 reads CASSIGTGRTEAFF. CDR3 bases read: TGTGCCAGTAGTATAGGGACAGGGAGGACTGAA.

This clone came up many times. The read is 3 residues too short to cover the CDR3 end, so that end is filled in from the germline J gene. The chain uses TRBV20-1 and TRBJ1-2; D might be TRBD1 (5 bases). CDR1 DFQATT and CDR2 SNEGSKA come from the germline V gene (reference sequence). V shed 0 bases and J shed 3 bases, with 23 bases lying between them. The CDR3 extends over 18 amino acids. Here the CDR3 reads CSARDRLGPSRADYGYTF. CDR3 DNA (partial): TGCAGTGCTAGAGACCGACTTGGTCCCAGCAGGGCGGACTATGGC.

This clone was observed at least ten times. The read is 3 residues too short to cover the CDR3 end, so that end is filled in from the germline J gene. V and J are TRBV29-1 and TRBJ2-1; perhaps TRBD1 as D (6 bases). V lost 7 bases and J lost 1, with 11 bases in between. Germline assignment: CDR1 SQVTM and CDR2 ANQGSEA. The CDR3 spans 13 residues. CDR3 region: CSAGDGSYNEQFF. CDR3 bases read: TGCAGCGCAGGGGATGGGTCCTACAATGAG.

In this sample, this clone turned up many times. The CDR3 end falls 3 residues outside the read, so it is completed with the germline J gene. The J gene is TRBJ2-3, the V gene TRBV2; TRBD2 matches at 7 bases. The CDR3 consists of 15 residues. Germline values: CDR1 SNHLY, CDR2 FYNNEI. V dropped 3 bases and J dropped 1; count of bases not matched to a gene: 4. The CDR3 DNA, read in part, is TGTGCCAGCAGTGATCCTAGCGGAGGCACAGATACG. It yields the protein CASSDPSGGTDT. The complete CDR3 protein is CASSDPSGGTDTQYF. Full variable domain (remainder filled in from reference TRBV2 and TRBJ2-3): EPEVTQTPSHQVTQMGQEVILRCVPISNHLYFYWYRQILGQKVEFLVSFYNNEISEKSEIFDDQFSVERPDGSNFTLKIRSTKLEDSAMYFCASSDPSGGTDTQYFGPGTRLTVL.

This clone was counted a few times. The read falls 3 residues short of the CDR3 end, and the missing part is taken from the germline J gene. The chain recombines TRBV2 with TRBJ1-2, with D possibly TRBD1 on 5 matching bases. Germline loops: CDR1 SNHLY, CDR2 FYNNEI. The length of the CDR3 is 16 residues. The CDR3 DNA, read in part, is TGTGCCAGCAGTGATTTCGGGACTACCTCCTCCTACGAC. Its protein is CASSDFGTTSSYD. The whole CDR3 reads CASSDFGTTSSYDYTF.

This clone was seen at least ten times. The read ends 3 residues before the CDR3 terminus; that terminus is restored from the germline J gene. The rearrangement joins TRBV18 to TRBJ2-1; weak D call: TRBD1 (5 bases). This CDR3 has 14 amino acids. Per the germline V gene, CDR1 is KGHSH and CDR2 is LQKENI. The V gene lost 6 bases and the J gene lost 6 bases, with 15 bases spanning the gap. The CDR3 loop reads CASSPGASSNEQFF. Incomplete CDR3 DNA: TGTGCCAGCTCGCCTGGGGCCTCTAGCAATGAG.

This clone occurred a few times. The read stops 3 residues short of the end of the CDR3; the missing end is completed from the germline J gene. V gene TRBV19 combines with J gene TRBJ2-3; a possible D gene is TRBD2 (5 bases). Germline values: CDR1 LNHDA, CDR2 SQIVND (reference sequence). The CDR3 runs to 13 residues. CDR3 region: CASSSRGAQPQYF. The DNA read from the CDR3 is TGTGCCAGTAGTTCTCGGGGTGCGCAGCCG.

This clone was counted at least ten times. Read sequence stops 3 residues before the CDR3 end, and the germline J gene provides the missing end. The V and J genes are TRBV7-2 and TRBJ2-3, with TRBD1 matching 9 bases. The ends lost 5 bases at V and 1 base at J; junction bases unmatched: 4. Germline V CDR1 and CDR2: SGHTA, FQGNSA. The CDR3 length is 15 residues. The CDR3 DNA, read in part, is TGTGCCAGCAGCCAGGGACAGGGTCGCACAGATACG. Translation gives CASSQGQGRTDT. The entire CDR3 is CASSQGQGRTDTQYF.

This clone was seen at least ten times. The read finishes 3 residues shy of the CDR3 end, and the germline J gene is used to complete it. This chain connects TRBV10-3 to TRBJ1-5, with a tentative D call TRBD1 (6 bases). V was trimmed by 5 bases and J by 5 bases, leaving 13 bases between them. Per the germline V gene, CDR1 is ENHRY and CDR2 is SYGVKD. This CDR3 contains 14 residues. Partial CDR3 DNA: TGTGCCATCAGTCGGGACAACGTGGATCAGCCC. Its translation is CAISRDNVDQP. The CDR3 reads in full as CAISRDNVDQPQHF.

As regards this clone: A read error may be the cause here, since a much bigger clone is one base away. The DNA ends 3 residues before the CDR3 does, and the rest of the CDR3 is filled in from the germline J gene. The rearrangement uses TRBV7-2 and TRBJ1-4; a possible D gene is TRBD1 (6 bases). This CDR3 comprises 15 residues. Germline V gene data show CDR1 as SGHTA and CDR2 as FQGNSA. CDR3 region: CASSLIGGDNSPLFF. The CDR3 bases that were read are TGTGCCAGCAGCTTAATAGGGGGAGATAATTCACCA.

This clone was seen at least ten times. Sequencing ends 3 residues short of the CDR3 end; the germline J gene provides the rest. The V call is TRBV7-2, the J call TRBJ2-2, with 10 positions matching TRBD1. From germline, CDR1 is SGHTA and CDR2 FQGNSA. CDR3 length: 15 residues. CDR3 sequence reads: CASSRDRGRQEKLFF. Partial CDR3 DNA: TGTGCCAGCAGCCGAGACAGGGGGCGTCAAGAAAAG.

This clone was recorded many times. Sequencing ends 3 residues short of the CDR3 end; the germline J gene provides the rest. The V and J genes are TRBV28 and TRBJ1-2; tentatively, D is TRBD1 (6 bases). Germline lookup yields CDR1 MDHEN and CDR2 SYDVKM. The CDR3 has 18 residues. Trimming shortened V by 4 bases and J by 4 bases, and 25 bases separated the two germline ends. CDR3 sequence: CASSSYLSVDSPLYGYTF. Partial CDR3 DNA: TGTGCCAGCAGTTCTTATCTCTCGGTGGACAGTCCCCTCTATGGC.

This clone was seen many times. The read falls 3 residues short of the CDR3 end, and the missing part is taken from the germline J gene. The rearrangement links TRBV12-3 or TRBV12-4 to TRBJ1-5; D is perhaps TRBD1 (6 bases). The CDR3 runs 13 residues. V dropped 3 bases and J dropped 7 bases, with 10 bases sitting between them. CDR3 region: CASSFGRGQPQHF. The CDR3 DNA, read in part, is TGTGCCAGCAGTTTTGGGAGGGGGCAGCCC.

This clone was seen repeatedly, ten times or more. This may stem from a read error, because a much larger clone lies one nucleotide away. Read data end 3 residues before the CDR3 end; the end is taken from the germline J gene. The rearrangement uses TRBV29-1 and TRBJ2-2; TRBD1 matches at 9 bases. Germline CDR1 and CDR2: SQVTM and ANQGSEA. CDR3 length: 15 residues. The DNA read from the CDR3 is TGCAGCACCAGGACAGGGGCGTCTGGGGCCAACGTG. Translation gives CSTRTGASGANV. The full CDR3 is CSTRTGASGANVLFF.

This clone was counted at least ten times. CDR3 DNA, as far as it was read: TGTGCCAGCAGCCCCGGGGTGGCCAATGAG. Translation: CASSPGVANE. The entire CDR3 protein is CASSPGVANEQFF. The chain carries TRBV5-4 and TRBJ2-1; TRBD2 is a possible D gene (5 bases). The read is 3 residues too short to cover the CDR3 end, so that end is filled in from the germline J gene. Trimming shortened V by 4 bases and J by 6 bases, and 11 bases separated the two germline ends. This CDR3 spans 13 amino acids. CDR1 is SGHNT, CDR2 YYREEE, per germline (reference sequence).

A remark on this clone: The CDR3 end lies 3 residues beyond the end of the read and is filled in from the germline J gene. The V gene is TRBV2, the J gene TRBJ1-2; 10 bases line up with TRBD1. This CDR3 is built from 13 residues. CDR1 and CDR2 from the germline V gene are SNHLY and FYNNEI. Losses at the gene ends were 9 bases for V and 4 bases for J; bases not matched to a gene: 5. This CDR3 is CASTGQGIYGYTF. CDR3 bases read: TGTGCCAGTACGGGACAGGGGATCTATGGC.